These 11 T cell receptor beta chains were all obtained from the same sample, sequenced in a study of CD8+ T cells in alopecia areata (dated by TCRdb to the late 2010s). Libraries were prepared through the immunoSEQ multiplex PCR assay. RNA was extracted from all samples and reverse transcribed into cDNA, which served as template for TCR sequencing. TCRdb carries this immuneACCESS record with in-frame sequences only. Its versions omit some clonotypes, under half of them owing to an unresolved V gene in the studies checked, with the rest unexplained. For this sample there are about 210,000 clones; approximately 72% appear just once. About 1.2% of the sample comes from the top ten. What this sample's treatment or condition label stands for: oral pan-JAK inhibitor, 5-10 mg twice daily. Sequenced here: CD4+ T cells sorted from blood, sampled around week 44, from a patient treated with tofacitinib. Receptor source: a human donor with alopecia areata.

In its sample, this clone was seen a few times. The chain carries TRBV18 and TRBJ2-3; D could derive from TRBD1 or TRBD2 (5 bases each). The CDR3 has 18 amino acids. Deletions cut 4 bases from V and 1 base from J, with 21 bases between. Germline CDR1 is KGHSH and CDR2 is LQKENI. Here the CDR3 DNA reads TGTGCCAGCTCACTTGGGTCGCAGGGACCGCAAGGCACAGATACGCAGTATTTT. Protein sequence: CASSLGSQGPQGTDTQYF.

This clone was seen just once. Additional DNA sequences in this sample encode the identical CDR3. This chain joins TRBV29-1 and TRBJ2-3; the D is unclear. This CDR3 is built from 10 residues. Germline V CDR1 and CDR2: SQVTM, ANQGSEA. V shed 4 bases and J shed 6 bases, with 5 bases lying between them. In DNA, the CDR3 is TGCAGCGTTGCGGGTGATACGCAGTATTTT. Translation: CSVAGDTQYF.

V and J are TRBV29-1 and TRBJ2-1, with 8 positions matching TRBD1. Germline V gene sequence: CDR1 SQVTM, CDR2 ANQGSEA. The CDR3 runs 13 residues. The junction had 4 bases not matched to a gene; V was cut back by 4 bases and J by 5 bases. The CDR3 sequence is CSVGMTGDNEQFF. The CDR3, as DNA: TGCAGCGTTGGTATGACAGGGGACAATGAGCAGTTCTTC.

The chain combines TRBV29-1 with TRBJ1-1; D gene uncertain. The CDR3 is made up of 10 amino acids. Germline loops: CDR1 SQVTM, CDR2 ANQGSEA. V lost 7 bases, J lost 2 bases, and 5 bases lay in between. The CDR3 sequence: CSADNTEAFF. As DNA, the CDR3 is TGCAGCGCTGATAACACTGAAGCTTTCTTT.

The chain carries TRBV9 and TRBJ1-1; D ambiguous. CDR1 and CDR2 (germline): SGDLS, YYNGEE. V was shortened by 4 bases and J by 4 bases, with 11 bases between the two germline ends. This CDR3 has 13 residues. The CDR3 region is CASSNRVGTEAFF. Here the CDR3 DNA reads TGTGCCAGCAGCAACCGGGTGGGCACTGAAGCTTTCTTT.

V usage is TRBV5-1 and J usage is TRBJ1-6; D gene ambiguous. V was clipped by 0 bases and J by 9 bases, with 13 bases between them. This CDR3 is 15 amino acids long. Germline V gene lookup returns CDR1 SGHRS and CDR2 YFSETQ. This CDR3 reads CASSLDPGLGSPLHF. The DNA for the CDR3 is TGCGCCAGCAGCTTGGATCCGGGGTTGGGTTCACCCCTCCACTTT.

This clone was observed a handful of times. This sequence joins TRBV18 and TRBJ2-6; D not resolved. Trimming removed 2 bases at V and 0 bases at J, with 14 bases between. CDR3 length equals 18 residues. The V gene's germline CDR1 is KGHSH and CDR2 LQKENI. CDR3 loop: CASSPYFTEPSGANVLTF. The CDR3 nucleotides read TGTGCCAGCTCACCATATTTCACAGAGCCCTCTGGGGCCAACGTCCTGACTTTC.

This chain joins TRBV25-1 and TRBJ1-3, with D possibly being TRBD1 (5 bases). CDR1 is MGHDK and CDR2 is SYGVNS in the germline V gene. V was trimmed by 11 bases and J by 2 bases, leaving 13 bases between them. The CDR3 length is 13 residues. CDR3 residues: CAAAQGTGNTIYF. The CDR3 nucleotides are TGTGCCGCGGCCCAGGGAACTGGAAACACCATATATTTT.

The table lists this clone with a count of one. The chain has TRBV5-1 and TRBJ1-1; 7 bases map to TRBD1. Germline CDR1 reads SGHRS; CDR2 reads YFSETQ. Trimming removed 7 bases from V and 1 base from J; junction bases left unmatched: 4. This CDR3 comprises 13 residues. The CDR3 protein is CASQGGANTEAFF. CDR3 in DNA: TGCGCCAGCCAGGGGGGCGCGAACACTGAAGCTTTCTTT.

The genes are TRBV19 and TRBJ2-5; D might be TRBD2 (5 bases). Germline V CDR1 and CDR2: LNHDA, SQIVND (reference sequence). The V gene lost 3 bases and the J gene lost 4 bases, with 9 bases spanning the gap. The CDR3 has 13 residues. The CDR3 sequence is CASSMLEAETQYF. DNA of the CDR3: TGTGCCAGTAGTATGTTGGAGGCAGAGACCCAGTACTTC.

This sequence joins TRBV5-6 and TRBJ1-1; D remains unclear. The V end lost 0 bases, the J end lost 0 bases, and 9 bases lay between the germline ends. Per the germline V gene, CDR1 is SGHDT and CDR2 is YYEEEE. The CDR3 length is 15 residues. The chain's CDR3 is CASSLETSMNTEAFF. Here the CDR3 DNA reads TGTGCCAGCAGCTTGGAGACGTCCATGAACACTGAAGCTTTCTTT.